This is a list of T cell receptor beta chains from one sample in a study of cytomegalovirus exposure and HLA in healthy donors. Generated by immunoSEQ multiplex PCR, the TCRdb table keeps only in-frame clones and is missing some. The data show over 75,000 clones, about 80% seen once. Sequencing was carried out using PBMCs. These receptors all stem from a male donor in good health and CMV-seropositive. Each CDR3 is given with its conserved first and last residue. The D gene is left open where the match is weak. Clone size is shown for a subset of rows, as once, few, many or a class of expanded clone.

v_gene	j_gene	abundance	d_gene	CDR3aa	CDR3nt
TRBV6-5	TRBJ1-2	few	TRBD1	CASNLGQGGGYTF	TGTGCCAGCAACCTCGGACAGGGGGGCGGCTACACCTTC
TRBV19	TRBJ1-5	few	TRBD1	CASKPQGAGGQPQHF	TGTGCCAGTAAACCCCAGGGGGCAGGGGGTCAGCCCCAGCATTTT
TRBV13	TRBJ2-2	.	.	CASSLGPGDATGELFF	TGTGCCAGCAGCTTAGGCCCGGGGGACGCCACCGGGGAGCTGTTTTTT
TRBV5-1	TRBJ1-1	.	.	CASSLGEFDHNTEAFF	TGCGCCAGCAGCTTGGGCGAGTTTGATCATAACACTGAAGCTTTCTTT
TRBV27	TRBJ1-2	.	.	CASSIQRTAYYGYTF	TGTGCCAGCAGTATCCAGAGGACAGCGTACTATGGCTACACCTTC
TRBV6-6	TRBJ1-2	.	TRBD1	CASSPQGDRSNGYTF	TGTGCCAGCAGCCCCCAAGGGGACAGGAGTAATGGCTACACCTTC
TRBV4-1	TRBJ2-5	.	.	CASSQPNRGAQETQYF	TGCGCCAGCAGCCAACCGAATCGGGGGGCCCAAGAGACCCAGTACTTC
TRBV5-1	TRBJ1-2	.	.	CASSLGAAYGYTF	TGCGCCAGCAGCTTGGGGGCAGCCTATGGCTACACCTTC
TRBV5-1	TRBJ1-1	few	.	CASSLVGVRGTEAFF	TGCGCCAGCAGCTTGGTTGGGGTCAGGGGCACTGAAGCTTTCTTT
TRBV19	TRBJ1-1	.	.	CASSTGREGTEAFF	TGTGCCAGTAGTACCGGACGGGAGGGCACTGAAGCTTTCTTT
TRBV4-1	TRBJ1-1	.	.	CASSQFSGRSGTEAFF	TGCGCCAGCAGCCAATTTTCTGGGAGGTCAGGCACTGAAGCTTTCTTT
TRBV9	TRBJ1-1	.	TRBD1	CASSVATGGEAFF	TGTGCCAGCAGCGTAGCTACAGGGGGTGAAGCTTTCTTT
TRBV19	TRBJ2-4	.	TRBD2	CASQTSGGVNIQYF	TGTGCCAGTCAGACTAGCGGGGGGGTGAACATTCAGTACTTC
TRBV2	TRBJ2-6	.	TRBD1	CASTPQGIPGANVLTF	TGTGCCAGTACCCCACAGGGGATCCCTGGGGCCAACGTCCTGACTTTC
TRBV7-3	TRBJ2-7	.	TRBD2	CASSLNPGTSGEQYF	TGTGCCAGCAGCTTAAATCCCGGGACTAGCGGCGAGCAGTACTTC
TRBV5-6	TRBJ1-5	.	.	CASSFYWKGSNQPQHF	TGTGCCAGCAGCTTTTACTGGAAGGGGAGCAATCAGCCCCAGCATTTT
TRBV2	TRBJ2-1	.	.	CASRSGNREQFF	TGTGCCAGCAGGTCAGGGAACCGTGAGCAGTTCTTC
TRBV30	TRBJ2-1	.	.	CAWGTTSYNEQFF	TGTGCCTGGGGAACTACAAGCTACAATGAGCAGTTCTTC
TRBV6-1	TRBJ1-4	.	TRBD1	CASSLQGADEKLFF	TGTGCCAGCAGTCTTCAGGGGGCCGATGAAAAACTGTTTTTT
TRBV2	TRBJ2-5	.	.	CASSEGSGPQETQYF	TGTGCCAGCAGTGAGGGCAGCGGTCCTCAAGAGACCCAGTACTTC
TRBV2	TRBJ2-6	few	.	CAARLEAGANVLTF	TGTGCCGCGCGTCTAGAGGCTGGGGCCAACGTCCTGACTTTC
TRBV16	TRBJ1-1	.	.	CASSLPEGVSTEAFF	TGTGCCAGCAGCTTACCCGAGGGTGTGAGCACTGAAGCTTTCTTT
TRBV30	TRBJ1-2	.	.	CAWSVLAGYGYTF	TGTGCCTGGAGTGTACTAGCGGGTTATGGCTACACCTTC
TRBV19	TRBJ1-1	.	TRBD1	CASSIGTGGTEAFF	TGTGCCAGTAGTATCGGGACAGGGGGCACTGAAGCTTTCTTT
TRBV4-3	TRBJ2-7	.	TRBD2	CASSQGLAVGEQYF	TGCGCCAGCAGCCAGGGACTAGCGGTAGGCGAGCAGTACTTC
TRBV25-1	TRBJ2-2	.	.	CASSEGAPNTGELFF	TGTGCCAGCAGTGAAGGGGCCCCGAACACCGGGGAGCTGTTTTTT
TRBV13	TRBJ1-1	.	TRBD1	CASSRSGGTGIAFF	TGTGCCAGCAGCCGCAGCGGCGGGACAGGGATAGCTTTCTTT
TRBV6-1	TRBJ2-7	.	.	CASSEKGQTYYEQYF	TGTGCCAGCAGTGAAAAGGGGCAGACCTACTACGAGCAGTACTTC
TRBV7-2	TRBJ2-6	.	TRBD2	CASSPSIGGASGANVLTF	TGTGCCAGCAGCCCTAGCATCGGGGGGGCCTCTGGGGCCAACGTCCTGACTTTC
TRBV5-6	TRBJ2-6	.	TRBD1	CASSWTGTSGANVLTF	TGTGCCAGCAGCTGGACAGGTACCTCTGGGGCCAACGTCCTGACTTTC
TRBV5-8	TRBJ1-1	.	.	CASRPHRASGEGTEAFF	TGTGCCAGTCGACCCCATCGGGCCTCGGGGGAAGGAACTGAAGCTTTCTTT
TRBV6-6	TRBJ2-7	few	TRBD2	CASSYAGTRGEQYF	TGTGCCAGCAGTTACGCAGGGACTAGGGGCGAGCAGTACTTC
TRBV7-9	TRBJ1-4	.	.	CASSTQGATNEKLFF	TGTGCCAGCAGCACACAGGGCGCAACTAATGAAAAACTGTTTTTT
TRBV6-4	TRBJ1-5	.	.	CASSVQGGQPQHF	TGTGCCAGCAGTGTGCAAGGGGGACAGCCCCAGCATTTT
TRBV7-7	TRBJ2-7	.	.	CASSFRSGYEQYF	TGTGCTAGCAGCTTTAGATCGGGGTACGAGCAGTACTTC
TRBV7-3	TRBJ1-1	.	.	CASSLNARAGNTEAFF	TGTGCCAGCAGCTTAAACGCCCGAGCCGGGAACACTGAAGCTTTCTTT
TRBV4-3	TRBJ1-2	.	.	CASSQEYGSGYTF	TGCGCCAGCAGCCAAGAATACGGGTCTGGCTACACCTTC
TRBV10-3	TRBJ2-7	.	TRBD1	CATLDRGGEQYF	TGTGCCACACTCGACAGGGGGGGCGAGCAGTACTTC
TRBV2	TRBJ1-1	.	.	CASSLQGAGTEAFF	TGTGCCAGCAGCCTACAGGGTGCGGGCACTGAAGCTTTCTTT
TRBV29-1	TRBJ2-3	.	TRBD2	CSVEGAGGTDTQYF	TGCAGCGTTGAAGGTGCGGGGGGCACAGATACGCAGTATTTT
TRBV29-1	TRBJ1-2	few	TRBD1	CSVRQGEGYTF	TGCAGCGTTCGACAGGGGGAAGGCTACACCTTC
TRBV2	TRBJ2-5	.	.	CASSEERGETQYF	TGTGCCAGCAGTGAAGAAAGGGGAGAGACCCAGTACTTC
TRBV10-3	TRBJ1-1	.	TRBD1	CASRTGNLEAFF	TGTGCCTCCCGGACAGGGAACCTTGAAGCTTTCTTT
TRBV10-1	TRBJ2-7	once	.	CASSEPGIYEQYF	TGCGCCAGCAGTGAGCCGGGGATCTACGAGCAGTACTTC
TRBV9	TRBJ2-7	.	TRBD1	CASSPTGQGYEQYF	TGTGCCAGCAGCCCGACGGGACAGGGCTACGAGCAGTACTTC
TRBV15	TRBJ2-5	.	TRBD2	CATSSPTSGVGETQYF	TGTGCCACCAGCAGTCCGACTAGCGGGGTTGGTGAGACCCAGTACTTC
TRBV6-6	TRBJ1-6	.	TRBD1	CASSILDRGDSPLHF	TGTGCCAGCAGTATCCTTGACAGGGGTGATTCACCCCTCCACTTT
TRBV18	TRBJ1-2	.	.	CASSPDTNYGYTF	TGTGCCAGCTCACCAGACACGAACTATGGCTACACCTTC
TRBV6-5	TRBJ2-7	.	.	CASSGGYEQYF	TGTGCCAGCAGCGGTGGCTACGAGCAGTACTTC
TRBV4-3	TRBJ2-1	.	TRBD1	CASSQAGTGGGNEQFF	TGCGCCAGCAGCCAGGCCGGGACAGGGGGAGGCAATGAGCAGTTCTTC
TRBV15	TRBJ2-7	.	TRBD2	CATSSPVAGSTYEQYF	TGTGCCACCAGCAGTCCCGTAGCGGGATCGACCTACGAGCAGTACTTC
TRBV4-3	TRBJ2-5	.	TRBD2	CASSQGRLAGNQETQYF	TGCGCCAGCAGCCAAGGAAGACTAGCGGGCAACCAAGAGACCCAGTACTTC
TRBV7-9	TRBJ2-1	.	.	CASSRGAGVGEQFF	TGTGCCAGCAGCCGGGGAGCGGGCGTCGGGGAGCAGTTCTTC
TRBV5-1	TRBJ1-6	.	.	CASSLQGNPEFEALHF	TGCGCCAGCAGCTTACAGGGTAACCCCGAATTTGAGGCCCTCCACTTT
TRBV9	TRBJ2-5	.	.	CASSAPGAMGQETQYF	TGTGCCAGCAGCGCCCCAGGGGCGATGGGGCAAGAGACCCAGTACTTC
TRBV5-1	TRBJ1-1	.	TRBD1	CASSNSGGANTEAFF	TGCGCCAGCAGTAATTCAGGGGGTGCAAACACTGAAGCTTTCTTT
TRBV6-1	TRBJ1-1	few	TRBD1	CASSPGTGMNTEAFF	TGTGCCAGTAGTCCCGGGACAGGGATGAACACTGAAGCTTTCTTT